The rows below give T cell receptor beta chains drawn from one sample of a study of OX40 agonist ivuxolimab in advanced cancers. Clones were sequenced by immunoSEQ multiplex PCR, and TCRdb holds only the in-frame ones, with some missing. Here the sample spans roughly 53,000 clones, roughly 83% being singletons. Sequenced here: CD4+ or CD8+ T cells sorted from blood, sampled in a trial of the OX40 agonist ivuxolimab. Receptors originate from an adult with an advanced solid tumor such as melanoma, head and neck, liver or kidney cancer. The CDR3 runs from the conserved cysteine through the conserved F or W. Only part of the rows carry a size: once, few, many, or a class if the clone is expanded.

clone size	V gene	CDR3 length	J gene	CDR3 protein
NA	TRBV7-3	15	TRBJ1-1	CASSFSGFGNTEAFF
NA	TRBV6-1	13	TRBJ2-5	CASSGTVGETQYF
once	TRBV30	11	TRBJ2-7	CAWSRTGRKYF
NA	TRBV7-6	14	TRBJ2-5	CASSPGGTQETQYF
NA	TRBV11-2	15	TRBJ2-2	CASIPDSGSPGELFF
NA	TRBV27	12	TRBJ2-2	CASRPRVGELFF
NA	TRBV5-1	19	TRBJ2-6	CASSFHRDRGLSGANVLTF
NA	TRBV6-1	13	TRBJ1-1	CASSEDGNTEAFF
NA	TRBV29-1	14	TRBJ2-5	CSVGIAGDGKTQYF
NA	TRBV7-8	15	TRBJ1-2	CASSLEGQANYGYTF
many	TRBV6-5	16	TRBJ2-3	CASSYAGLAGADTQYF